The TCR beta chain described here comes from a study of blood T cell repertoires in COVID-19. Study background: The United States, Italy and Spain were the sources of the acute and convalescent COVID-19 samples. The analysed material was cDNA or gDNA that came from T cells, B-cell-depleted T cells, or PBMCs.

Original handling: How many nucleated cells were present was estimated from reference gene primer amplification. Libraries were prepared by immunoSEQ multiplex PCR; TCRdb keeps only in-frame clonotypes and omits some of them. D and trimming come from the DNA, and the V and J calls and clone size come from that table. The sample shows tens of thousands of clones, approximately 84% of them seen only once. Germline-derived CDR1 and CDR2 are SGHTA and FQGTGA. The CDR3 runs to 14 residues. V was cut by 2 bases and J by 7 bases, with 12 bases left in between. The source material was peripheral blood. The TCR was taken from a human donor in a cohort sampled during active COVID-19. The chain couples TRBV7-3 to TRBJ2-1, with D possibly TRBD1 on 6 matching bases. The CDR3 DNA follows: TGTGCCAGCAGCTTAGGGGGCGGAACTAATGAGCAGTTCTTC. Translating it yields CASSLGGGTNEQFF.